The next 7 T cell receptor beta chains were all read from a single sample in a study of cytotoxic CD8 clonotypes in ibrutinib-treated CLL. TCRdb keeps only in-frame clones here, not all; method: immunoSEQ multiplex PCR. The table has roughly 29,000 clones, roughly 57% seen once. The specimen was PBMCs, collected before ibrutinib treatment. These receptors all come from a human donor with chronic lymphocytic leukemia.

The chain combines TRBV7-8 with TRBJ2-7; TRBD2 matches 8 bases. The CDR3 has 14 amino acids. J was trimmed by 7 bases and V by 5 bases; bases with no gene match: 10. Per germline, CDR1 SGHVS and CDR2 FQNEAQ. The CDR3 region has the DNA TGTGCCAGCAGCACAGGACTAGCCGGGCTTGAGCAGTACTTC. Amino acids: CASSTGLAGLEQYF.

This chain links TRBV5-1 with TRBJ2-1, with TRBD1 matching 10 bases. V dropped 3 bases and J dropped 3; count of bases not matched to a gene: 3. The CDR3 contains 15 residues. Looked up from germline, CDR1 is SGHRS and CDR2 is YFSETQ. In DNA form, the CDR3 reads TGCGCCAGCAGCTACCGGGACAGGGGCTACAATGAGCAGTTCTTC. Translation: CASSYRDRGYNEQFF.

V gene TRBV7-3 combines with J gene TRBJ2-3; 7 nucleotides match TRBD2. The CDR3 length is 16 residues. The J segment lost 9 bases and the V segment lost 2 bases, leaving 14 bases of the junction unmatched. Germline CDR1 SGHTA, CDR2 FQGTGA. Written as DNA, the CDR3 is TGTGCCAGCAGCTTAGTGTCTGGCGGGGGATTGGGAACGCAGTATTTT. Residues: CASSLVSGGGLGTQYF.

This chain's CDR3 is CAISTDRRAGELFF. CDR3 DNA: TGTGCCATCAGTACGGACAGGAGGGCCGGGGAGCTGTTTTTT. This chain connects TRBV10-3 to TRBJ2-2; TRBD1 is a possible D gene (7 bases). The length of the CDR3 is 14 residues. Per the germline V gene, CDR1 is ENHRY and CDR2 is SYGVKD. The ends were cut back, 5 bases at V and 6 bases at J, with 13 bases in the middle.

There are a few counts of this clone. The rearrangement joins TRBV7-8 to TRBJ2-3, with 7 bases lining up with TRBD2. CDR3 size: 17 residues. Germline V gene lookup returns CDR1 SGHVS and CDR2 FQNEAQ. The V segment lost 2 bases and the J segment 1 base; nucleotides outside the gene matches: 9. The CDR3 is CASSLMSSGTRTDTQYF. The CDR3 nucleotides read TGTGCCAGCAGCTTAATGTCGAGCGGGACCCGCACAGATACGCAGTATTTT.

DNA of the CDR3: TGTGCCAGCAGCCAATTCAGTCAGGTGGGCTACAATGAGCAGTTCTTC. Its translation: CASSQFSQVGYNEQFF. This chain uses TRBV14 with TRBJ2-1; D gene unclear. The V end lost 2 bases, the J end lost 3 bases, and 14 bases lay between the germline ends. The CDR3 runs to 16 residues. Germline-derived CDR1 and CDR2 are SGHDN and FVKESK.

The chain is built from TRBV27 and TRBJ2-3; 9 nucleotides line up with TRBD2. Germline CDR1 is MNHEY and CDR2 is SMNVEV (reference sequence). Trimming removed 5 bases from V and 1 base from J; junction bases left unmatched: 4. CDR3 size: 15 residues. Here the CDR3 reads CASSQAGGGTDTQYF. In DNA form, the CDR3 reads TGTGCCAGCAGTCAGGCGGGGGGGGGCACAGATACGCAGTATTTT.